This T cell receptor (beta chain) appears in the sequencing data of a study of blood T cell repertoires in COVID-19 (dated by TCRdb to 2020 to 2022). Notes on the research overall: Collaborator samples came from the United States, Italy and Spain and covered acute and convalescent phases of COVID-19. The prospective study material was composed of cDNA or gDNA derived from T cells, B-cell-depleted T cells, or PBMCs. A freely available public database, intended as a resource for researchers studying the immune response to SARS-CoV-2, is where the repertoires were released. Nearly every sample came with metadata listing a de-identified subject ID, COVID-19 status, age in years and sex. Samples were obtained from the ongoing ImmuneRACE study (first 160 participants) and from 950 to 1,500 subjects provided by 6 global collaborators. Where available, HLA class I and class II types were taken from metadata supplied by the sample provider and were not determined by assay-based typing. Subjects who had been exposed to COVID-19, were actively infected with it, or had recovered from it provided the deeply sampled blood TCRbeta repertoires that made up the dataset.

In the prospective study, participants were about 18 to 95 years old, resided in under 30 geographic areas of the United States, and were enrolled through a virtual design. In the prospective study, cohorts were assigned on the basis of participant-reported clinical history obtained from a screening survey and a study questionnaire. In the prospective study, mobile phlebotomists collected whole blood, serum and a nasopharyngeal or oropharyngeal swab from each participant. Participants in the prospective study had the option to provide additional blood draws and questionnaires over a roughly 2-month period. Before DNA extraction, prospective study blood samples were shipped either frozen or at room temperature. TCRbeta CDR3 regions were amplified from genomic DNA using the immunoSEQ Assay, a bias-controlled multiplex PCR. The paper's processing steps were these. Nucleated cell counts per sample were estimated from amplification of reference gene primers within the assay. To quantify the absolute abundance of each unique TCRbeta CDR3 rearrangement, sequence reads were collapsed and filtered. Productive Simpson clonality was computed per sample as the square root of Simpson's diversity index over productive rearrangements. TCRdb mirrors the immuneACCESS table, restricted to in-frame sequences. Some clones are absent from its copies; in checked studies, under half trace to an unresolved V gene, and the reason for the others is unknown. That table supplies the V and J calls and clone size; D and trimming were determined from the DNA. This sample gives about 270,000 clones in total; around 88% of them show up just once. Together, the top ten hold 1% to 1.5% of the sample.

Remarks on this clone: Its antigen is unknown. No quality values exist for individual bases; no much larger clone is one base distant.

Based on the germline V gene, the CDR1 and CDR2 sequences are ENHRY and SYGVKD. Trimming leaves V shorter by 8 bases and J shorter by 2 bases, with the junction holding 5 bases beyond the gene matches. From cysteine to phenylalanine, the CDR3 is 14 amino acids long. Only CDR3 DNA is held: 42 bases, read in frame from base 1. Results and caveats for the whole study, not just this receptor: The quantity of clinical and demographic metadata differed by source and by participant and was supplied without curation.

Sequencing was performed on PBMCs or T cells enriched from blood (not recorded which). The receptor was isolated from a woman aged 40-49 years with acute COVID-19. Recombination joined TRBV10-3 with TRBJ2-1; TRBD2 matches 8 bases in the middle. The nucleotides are TGTGCCATCTCACGGGAGGGCGCCTACAATGAGCAGTTCTTC. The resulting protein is CAISREGAYNEQFF.